Each of the 11 T cell receptor beta chains below was sequenced from the same sample in a study of T cell responses to AZD1222 COVID-19 vaccine. Only in-frame clones appear in the TCRdb table, and some are missing; sequencing was by immunoSEQ multiplex PCR. There are 90,000 to 150,000 clones in the sample; 90% occur only once, and more than 3.5% lies in the top ten. Sequenced material: peripheral blood, taken 28 days after the second dose of the MenACWY control vaccine. All receptors derive from an adult who received the MenACWY meningococcal vaccine as a control.

The genes are TRBV24-1 and TRBJ2-6; 7 bases are shared with TRBD1. In germline, CDR1 is KGHDR, CDR2 SFDVKD. The CDR3 length is 14 residues. V was clipped by 10 bases and J by 2 bases; unmatched bases: 4. The CDR3 sequence is CATGGTAGANVLTF. DNA for the CDR3: TGTGCCACAGGGGGCACAGCTGGGGCCAACGTCCTGACTTTC.

CDR3 in DNA: TGCGCCAGCAGCTTCGATGGACGAACCTACAATGAGCAGTTCTTC. Translation gives CASSFDGRTYNEQFF. The J gene is TRBJ2-1, the V gene TRBV5-1, with no clear D. V was cut by 2 bases and J by 2 bases, with 11 bases left in between. Looked up from germline, CDR1 is SGHRS and CDR2 is YFSETQ. This CDR3 region has 15 residues.

In its sample, this clone was seen once. V is TRBV5-6 and J is TRBJ2-1, with TRBD1 identical over 7 bases. This CDR3 contains 17 residues. J was trimmed by 1 base and V by 1 base; bases with no gene match: 8. CDR1 is SGHDT, CDR2 YYEEEE, per germline. CDR3 amino acids: CASSLTPDRRSYNEQFF. The DNA of the CDR3 is TGTGCCAGCAGCTTGACACCGGACAGGCGTTCCTACAATGAGCAGTTCTTC.

The chain combines TRBV19 with TRBJ2-1; TRBD2 matches 15 bases. This CDR3 comprises 21 residues. Germline values: CDR1 LNHDA, CDR2 SQIVND (reference sequence). Trimming took 3 bases from V and 0 from J; bases not matched to a gene: 12. The CDR3 reads CASSIGVGLAGGPLSYNEQFF. In DNA form, the CDR3 reads TGTGCCAGTAGTATTGGAGTAGGACTAGCGGGGGGGCCCCTCTCCTACAATGAGCAGTTCTTC.

The CDR3 spells CASSGGVNSGANVLTF. The CDR3 DNA reads as TGTGCCAGCAGTGGAGGGGTTAACTCTGGGGCCAACGTCCTGACTTTC. The chain has TRBV6-4 and TRBJ2-6; D could derive from TRBD1 or TRBD2 (5 bases each). The CDR3 is made up of 16 amino acids. The ends were cut back, 4 bases at V and 0 bases at J, with 10 bases in the middle. The V gene's germline CDR1 is MRHNA and CDR2 SNTAGT.

V usage is TRBV5-1 and J usage is TRBJ1-1; D gene uncertain. The germline V gene has CDR1 SGHRS and CDR2 YFSETQ. Between the trimmed V and J ends, which lost 3 bases and 11 bases, there was a span of 17 bases. The CDR3 is 13 residues long. CDR3 DNA sequence: TGCGCCAGCAGCTCTACGAATACACGGCGGGCTTTCTTT. It yields the protein CASSSTNTRRAFF.

The rearrangement uses TRBV7-8 and TRBJ2-7; TRBD2 aligns across 9 bases. The CDR3 loop spans 17 amino acids. Germline V gene sequence: CDR1 SGHVS, CDR2 FQNEAQ. V was clipped by 2 bases and J by 1 base; unmatched bases: 9. CDR3 protein: CASSLFGAGGDSYEQYV. The CDR3, as DNA: TGTGCCAGCAGCTTATTCGGGGCGGGGGGGGATTCCTACGAGCAGTACGTC.

The chain recombines TRBV3-1 (or the pseudogene TRBV3-2) with TRBJ2-1; 9 nucleotides align to TRBD2. The CDR3 has 16 amino acids. The ends lost 4 bases at V and 5 bases at J; junction bases unmatched: 9. The V gene's germline CDR1 is LGHDT and CDR2 YNNKEL (reference sequence). DNA for the CDR3: TGTGCCAGCAGCCCCTTGGGACTAGCCGTCGACAATGAGCAGTTCTTC. This codes for CASSPLGLAVDNEQFF.

This chain uses TRBV18 with TRBJ2-7; D gene ambiguous. V shed 3 bases and J shed 1 base, with 7 bases lying between them. Germline lookup yields CDR1 KGHSH and CDR2 LQKENI. The CDR3 length is 13 residues. CDR3 in DNA: TGTGCCAGCTCACCGGCAAATTCCTACGAGCAGTACTTC. As protein: CASSPANSYEQYF.

The sample holds a few counts of this clone. The genes are TRBV5-1 and TRBJ1-6; TRBD1 matches 8 bases. The CDR3 runs to 15 residues. V was clipped by 4 bases and J by 5 bases; unmatched bases: 5. Per the germline V gene, CDR1 is SGHRS and CDR2 is YFSETQ. In nucleotides, the CDR3 is TGCGCCAGCAGCAGTAACAGGGGGGATAATTCACCCCTCCACTTT. It translates to CASSSNRGDNSPLHF.

This chain joins TRBV29-1 and TRBJ1-5; D gene ambiguous. The V gene lost 2 bases and the J gene lost 4 bases, with 9 bases spanning the gap. The germline V gene encodes CDR1 SQVTM and CDR2 ANQGSEA. This CDR3 is built from 13 residues. The CDR3 protein is CSVESQRNQPQHF. As DNA, the CDR3 is TGCAGCGTTGAAAGTCAGAGGAATCAGCCCCAGCATTTT.